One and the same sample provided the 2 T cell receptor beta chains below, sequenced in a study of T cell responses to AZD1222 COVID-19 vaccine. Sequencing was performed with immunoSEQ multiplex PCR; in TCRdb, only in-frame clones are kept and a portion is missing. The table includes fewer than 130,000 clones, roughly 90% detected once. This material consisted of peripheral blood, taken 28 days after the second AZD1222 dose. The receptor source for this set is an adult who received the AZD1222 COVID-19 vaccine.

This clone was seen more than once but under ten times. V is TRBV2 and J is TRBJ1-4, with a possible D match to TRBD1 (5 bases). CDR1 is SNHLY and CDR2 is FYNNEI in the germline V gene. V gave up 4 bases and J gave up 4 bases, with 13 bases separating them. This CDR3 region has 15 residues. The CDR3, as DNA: TGTGCCAGCAGTGGCCCGGGACCTCGTAATGAAAAACTGTTTTTT. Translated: CASSGPGPRNEKLFF.

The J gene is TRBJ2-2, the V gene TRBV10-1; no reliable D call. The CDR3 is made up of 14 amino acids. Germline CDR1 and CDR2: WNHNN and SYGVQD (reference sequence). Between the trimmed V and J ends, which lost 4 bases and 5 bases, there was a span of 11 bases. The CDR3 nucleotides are TGCGCCAGCAGTGTGCTAGAAGGGACCGGGGAGCTGTTTTTT. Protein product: CASSVLEGTGELFF.